This T cell receptor beta chain originates from a study of T cells in Graves' hyperthyroidism and ophthalmopathy. Study observations and caveats: Before onset, ophthalmopathy was predicted by the model a median about six months earlier.

The CDR3 length is 12 residues. V was trimmed by 6 bases and J by 0 bases, leaving 6 bases between them. Germline CDR1 MDHEN, CDR2 SYDVKM. TCR beta CDR3 regions were amplified from RNA. First-round RT-PCR of the TCR CDR3 relied on the HTBI primer set. TCRdb called the multiplex PCR reads again in MiXCR, with one record for every CDR3 protein. This table has roughly 700,000 distinct CDR3 sequences, 30% to 40% appearing once. This clonotype has more than one count but fewer than ten. As yet, its antigen is unknown. Uncontrolled infection, other autoimmune disease, pregnancy or lactation barred patients from enrollment. The source of the PBMCs was roughly 10 ml of fresh peripheral blood.

The sequence derives from a woman aged 40 to 50 with Graves' hyperthyroidism. The chain has TRBV28 and TRBJ2-7; D unresolved. Source material: blood. CDR3 sequence: CASRGNSYEQYF. The CDR3 DNA follows: TGTGCCAGCAGGGGGAACTCCTACGAGCAGTACTTC.